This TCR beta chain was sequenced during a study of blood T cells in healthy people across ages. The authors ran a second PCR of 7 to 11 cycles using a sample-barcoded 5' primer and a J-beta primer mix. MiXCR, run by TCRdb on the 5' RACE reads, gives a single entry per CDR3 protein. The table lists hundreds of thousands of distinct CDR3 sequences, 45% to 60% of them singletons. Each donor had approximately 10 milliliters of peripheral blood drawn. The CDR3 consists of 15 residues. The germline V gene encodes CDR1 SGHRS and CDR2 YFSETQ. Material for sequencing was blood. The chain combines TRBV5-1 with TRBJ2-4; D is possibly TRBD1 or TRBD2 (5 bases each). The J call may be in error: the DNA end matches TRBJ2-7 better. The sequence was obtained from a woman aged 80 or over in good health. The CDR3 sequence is CASSLGRGSAYEQYF. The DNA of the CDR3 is TGCGCCAGCAGCTTGGGCCGGGGCTCTGCCTACGAGCAGTACTTC.